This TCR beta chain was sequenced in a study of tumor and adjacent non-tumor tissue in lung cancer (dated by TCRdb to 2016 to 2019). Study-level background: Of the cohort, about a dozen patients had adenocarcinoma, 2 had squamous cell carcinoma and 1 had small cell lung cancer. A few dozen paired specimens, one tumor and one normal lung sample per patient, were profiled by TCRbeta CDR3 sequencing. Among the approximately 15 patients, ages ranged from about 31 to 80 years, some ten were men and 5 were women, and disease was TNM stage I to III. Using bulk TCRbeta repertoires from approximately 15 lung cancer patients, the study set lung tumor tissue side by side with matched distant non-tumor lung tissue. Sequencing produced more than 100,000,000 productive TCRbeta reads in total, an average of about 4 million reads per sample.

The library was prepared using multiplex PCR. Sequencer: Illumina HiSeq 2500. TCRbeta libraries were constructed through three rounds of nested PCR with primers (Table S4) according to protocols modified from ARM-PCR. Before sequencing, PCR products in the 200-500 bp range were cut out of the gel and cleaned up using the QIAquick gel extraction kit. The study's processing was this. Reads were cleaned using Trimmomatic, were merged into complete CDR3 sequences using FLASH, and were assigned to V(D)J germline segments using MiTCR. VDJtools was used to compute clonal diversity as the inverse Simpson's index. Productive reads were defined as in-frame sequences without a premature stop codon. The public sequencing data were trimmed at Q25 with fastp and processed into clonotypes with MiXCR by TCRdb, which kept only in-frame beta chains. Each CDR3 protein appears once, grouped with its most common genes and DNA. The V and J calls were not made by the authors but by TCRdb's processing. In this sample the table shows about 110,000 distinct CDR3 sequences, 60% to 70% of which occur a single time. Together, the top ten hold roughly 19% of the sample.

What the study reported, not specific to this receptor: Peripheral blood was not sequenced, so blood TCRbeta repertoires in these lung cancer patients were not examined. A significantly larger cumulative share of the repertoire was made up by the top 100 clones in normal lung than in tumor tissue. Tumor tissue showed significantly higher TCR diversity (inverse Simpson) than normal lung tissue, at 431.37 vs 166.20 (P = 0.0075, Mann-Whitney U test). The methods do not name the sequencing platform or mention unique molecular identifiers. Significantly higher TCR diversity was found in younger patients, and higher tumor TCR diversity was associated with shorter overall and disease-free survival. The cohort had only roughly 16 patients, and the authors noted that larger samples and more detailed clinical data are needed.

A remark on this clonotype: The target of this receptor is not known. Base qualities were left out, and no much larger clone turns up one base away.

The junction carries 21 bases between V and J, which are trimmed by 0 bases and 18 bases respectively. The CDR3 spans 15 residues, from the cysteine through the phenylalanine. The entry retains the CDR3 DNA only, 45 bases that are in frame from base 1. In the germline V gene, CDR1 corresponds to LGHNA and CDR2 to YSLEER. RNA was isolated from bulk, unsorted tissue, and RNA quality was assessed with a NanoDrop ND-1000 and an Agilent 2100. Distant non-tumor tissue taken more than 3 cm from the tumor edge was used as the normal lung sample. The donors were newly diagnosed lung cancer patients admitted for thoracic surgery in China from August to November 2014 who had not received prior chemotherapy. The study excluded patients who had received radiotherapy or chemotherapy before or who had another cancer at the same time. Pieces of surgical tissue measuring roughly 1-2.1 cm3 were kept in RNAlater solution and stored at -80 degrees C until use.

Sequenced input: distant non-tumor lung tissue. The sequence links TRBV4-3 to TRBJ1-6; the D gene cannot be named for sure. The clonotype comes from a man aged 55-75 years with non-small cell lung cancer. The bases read TGCGCCAGCAGCCAAGAGTCGCAGAATAATTCACCCTCCCACTTT. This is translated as CASSQESQNNSPSHF.